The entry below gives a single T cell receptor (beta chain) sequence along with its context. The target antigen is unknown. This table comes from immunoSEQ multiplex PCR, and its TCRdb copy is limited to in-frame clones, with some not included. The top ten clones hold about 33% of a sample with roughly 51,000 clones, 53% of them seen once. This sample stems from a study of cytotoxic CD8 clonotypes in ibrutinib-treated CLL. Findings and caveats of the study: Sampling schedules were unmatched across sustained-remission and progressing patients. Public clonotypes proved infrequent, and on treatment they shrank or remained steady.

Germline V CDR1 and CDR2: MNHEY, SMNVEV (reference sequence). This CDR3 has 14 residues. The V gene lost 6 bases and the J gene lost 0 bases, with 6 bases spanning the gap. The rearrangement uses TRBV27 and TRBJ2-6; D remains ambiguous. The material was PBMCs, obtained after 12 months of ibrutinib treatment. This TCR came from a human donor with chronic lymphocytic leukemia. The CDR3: CASRSFSGANVLTF. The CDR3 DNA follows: TGTGCCAGCAGGTCCTTCTCTGGGGCCAACGTCCTGACTTTC.